In its sample, the clone carrying this T cell receptor (beta chain) was seen a few times. Both 60 Vbeta primers and 13 Jbeta primers went into the PCR. Sequenced by immunoSEQ multiplex PCR; TCRdb stores in-frame clones only, minus some. The sample records 120,000 or so clones, less than 85% being singletons. While unrecorded immune exposures were likely, the donors were nominally healthy when sampled. Per the germline V gene, CDR1 is SGDLS and CDR2 is YYNGEE. The CDR3 is made up of 17 amino acids. V gave up 2 bases and J gave up 8 bases, with 23 bases separating them. The sample originates from a study of cytomegalovirus exposure and HLA in healthy donors.

Sequenced input: PBMCs. This sequence was found in a man aged 18 to 30 in good health and CMV-seropositive. The gene calls are TRBV9 and TRBJ1-3; maybe TRBD1 (6 bases). The CDR3 DNA follows: TGTGCCAGCAGCGTGGGCCGGGACATAGTTCTAGGTGACACCATATATTTT. Its translation: CASSVGRDIVLGDTIYF.